This entry concerns a single T cell receptor beta chain. The table came from immunoSEQ multiplex PCR; TCRdb's copy has only in-frame clones and leaves some out. The table includes 93,000 or so clones, around nine tenths detected once. This record comes from a study of T cell changes during pregnancy in multiple sclerosis. The ends lost 2 bases at V and 3 bases at J; junction bases unmatched: 6. The germline V gene has CDR1 SGHRS and CDR2 YFSETQ. CDR3 length: 15 amino acids. This TCR came from a female donor with multiple sclerosis, enrolled in a pregnancy study. The V gene is TRBV5-1, the J gene TRBJ2-3, with 7 bases fitting TRBD2. The sequenced sample was peripheral blood, obtained after pregnancy. This CDR3 reads CASSFSTSVTDTQYF. The CDR3 DNA sequence: TGCGCCAGCAGCTTTTCTACTAGCGTAACAGATACGCAGTATTTT.